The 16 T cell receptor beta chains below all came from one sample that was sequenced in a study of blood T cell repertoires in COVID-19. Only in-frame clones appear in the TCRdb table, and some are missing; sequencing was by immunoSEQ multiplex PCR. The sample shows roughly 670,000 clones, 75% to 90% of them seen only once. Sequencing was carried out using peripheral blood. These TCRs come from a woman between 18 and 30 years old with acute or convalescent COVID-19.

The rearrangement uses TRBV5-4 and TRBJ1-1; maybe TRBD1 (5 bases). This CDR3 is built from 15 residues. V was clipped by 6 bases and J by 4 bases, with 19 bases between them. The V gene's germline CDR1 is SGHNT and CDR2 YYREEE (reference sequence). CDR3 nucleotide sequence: TGTGCCAGCACGGCGGGGGGACTCGGGGTCACTGAAGCTTTCTTT. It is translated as CASTAGGLGVTEAFF.

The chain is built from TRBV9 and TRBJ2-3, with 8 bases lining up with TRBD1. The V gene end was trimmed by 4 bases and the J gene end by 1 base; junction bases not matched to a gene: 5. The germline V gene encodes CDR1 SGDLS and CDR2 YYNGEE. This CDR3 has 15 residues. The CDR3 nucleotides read TGTGCCAGCAGCTTTGGACAGGGTGGCACAGATACGCAGTATTTT. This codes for CASSFGQGGTDTQYF.

Written as DNA, the CDR3 is TGCGCCAGCCGGGACACCGGGGAGCTGTTTTTT. As protein: CASRDTGELFF. The chain employs TRBV4-1 and TRBJ2-2; D ambiguous. CDR3 size: 11 residues. V lost 8 bases and J 3 bases, leaving 4 bases between the germline ends. Germline V gene lookup returns CDR1 MGHRA and CDR2 YSYEKL.

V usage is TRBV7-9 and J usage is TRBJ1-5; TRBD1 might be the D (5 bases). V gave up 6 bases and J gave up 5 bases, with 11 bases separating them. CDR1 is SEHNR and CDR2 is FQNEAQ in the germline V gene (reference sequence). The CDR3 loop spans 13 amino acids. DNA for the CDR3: TGTGCCAGCAGAGGACAAGGGGATCAGCCCCAGCATTTT. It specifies CASRGQGDQPQHF.

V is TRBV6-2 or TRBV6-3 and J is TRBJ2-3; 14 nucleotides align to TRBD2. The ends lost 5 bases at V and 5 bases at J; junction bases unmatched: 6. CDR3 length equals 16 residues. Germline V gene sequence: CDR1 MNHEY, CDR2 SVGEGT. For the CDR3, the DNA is TGTGCCAGCAGTCCGTCTGGACTAGCGGGGGGAGATACGCAGTATTTT. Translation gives CASSPSGLAGGDTQYF.

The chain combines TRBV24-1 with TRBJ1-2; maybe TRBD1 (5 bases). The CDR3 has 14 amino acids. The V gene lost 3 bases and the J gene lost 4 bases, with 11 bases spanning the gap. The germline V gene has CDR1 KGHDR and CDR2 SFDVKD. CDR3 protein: CATSDPGGGYGYTF. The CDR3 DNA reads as TGTGCCACCAGTGATCCCGGGGGGGGCTATGGCTACACCTTC.

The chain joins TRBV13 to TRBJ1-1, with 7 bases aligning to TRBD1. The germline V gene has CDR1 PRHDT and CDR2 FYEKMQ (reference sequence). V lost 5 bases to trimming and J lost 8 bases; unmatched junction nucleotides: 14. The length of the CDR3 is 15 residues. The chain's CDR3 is CASSPPDRFAREAFF. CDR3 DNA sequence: TGTGCCAGCAGCCCGCCGGACAGGTTTGCTCGGGAAGCTTTCTTT.

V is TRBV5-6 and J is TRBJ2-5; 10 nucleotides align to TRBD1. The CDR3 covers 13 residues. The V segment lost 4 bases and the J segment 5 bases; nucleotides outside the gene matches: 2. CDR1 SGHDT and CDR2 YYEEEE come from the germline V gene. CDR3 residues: CASSRTGGETQYF. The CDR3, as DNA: TGTGCCAGCAGCCGGACAGGGGGGGAGACCCAGTACTTC.

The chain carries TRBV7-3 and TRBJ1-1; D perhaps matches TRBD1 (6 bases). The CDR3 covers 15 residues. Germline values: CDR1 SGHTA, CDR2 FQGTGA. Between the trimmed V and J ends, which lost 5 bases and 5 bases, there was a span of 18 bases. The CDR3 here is CASSKHEQGTTEAFF. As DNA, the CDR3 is TGTGCCAGCAGCAAACACGAACAGGGTACAACTGAAGCTTTCTTT.

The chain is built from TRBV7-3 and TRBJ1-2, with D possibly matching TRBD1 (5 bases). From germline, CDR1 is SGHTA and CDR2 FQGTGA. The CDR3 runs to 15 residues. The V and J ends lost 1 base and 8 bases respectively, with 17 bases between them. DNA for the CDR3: TGTGCCAGCAGCTTAAATCCGACAGTTCCCGGAGGCTACACCTTC. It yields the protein CASSLNPTVPGGYTF.

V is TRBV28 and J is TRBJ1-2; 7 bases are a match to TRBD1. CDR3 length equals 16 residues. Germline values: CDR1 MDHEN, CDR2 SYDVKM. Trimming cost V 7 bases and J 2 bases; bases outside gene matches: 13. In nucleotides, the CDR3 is TGTGCCAGCATCCGGGAGGGGGCGCTGACCAACTATGGCTACACCTTC. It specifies CASIREGALTNYGYTF.

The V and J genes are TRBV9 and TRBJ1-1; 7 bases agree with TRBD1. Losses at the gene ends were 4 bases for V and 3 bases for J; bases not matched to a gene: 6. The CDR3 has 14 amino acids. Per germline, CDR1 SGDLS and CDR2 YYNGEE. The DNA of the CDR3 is TGTGCCAGCAGCCCAGGGGGAAGTTACACTGAAGCTTTCTTT. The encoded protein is CASSPGGSYTEAFF.

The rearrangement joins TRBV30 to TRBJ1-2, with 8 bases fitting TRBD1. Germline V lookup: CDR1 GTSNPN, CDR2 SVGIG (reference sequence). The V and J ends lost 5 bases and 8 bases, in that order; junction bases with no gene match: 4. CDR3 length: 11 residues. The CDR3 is CAWGTGLGYTF. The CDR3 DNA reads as TGTGCCTGGGGGACAGGTTTGGGCTACACCTTC.

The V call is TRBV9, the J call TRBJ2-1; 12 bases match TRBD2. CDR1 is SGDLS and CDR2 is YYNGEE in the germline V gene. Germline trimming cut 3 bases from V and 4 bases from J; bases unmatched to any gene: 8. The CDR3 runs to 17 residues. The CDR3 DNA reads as TGTGCCAGCAGCGCCAGGACCACTAGCGGGGGGTACAATGAGCAGTTCTTC. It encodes CASSARTTSGGYNEQFF.

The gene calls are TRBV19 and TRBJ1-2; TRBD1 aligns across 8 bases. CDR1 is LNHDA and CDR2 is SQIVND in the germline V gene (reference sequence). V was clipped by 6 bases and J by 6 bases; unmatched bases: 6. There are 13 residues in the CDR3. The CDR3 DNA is TGTGCCAGTAGCCGGACAGGGCCAAATGGCTACACCTTC. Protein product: CASSRTGPNGYTF.

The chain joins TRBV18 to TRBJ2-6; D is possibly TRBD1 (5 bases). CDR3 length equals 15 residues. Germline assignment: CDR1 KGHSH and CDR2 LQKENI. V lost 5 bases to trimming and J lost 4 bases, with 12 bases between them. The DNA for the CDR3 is TGTGCCAGCTCATCCCAAGGGGCCGGGGCCAACGTCCTGACTTTC. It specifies CASSSQGAGANVLTF.